This passage covers 32 T cell receptor beta chains from one sample sequenced in a study of blood T cells in healthy people across ages. Combining a sample-barcoded 5' primer with a J-beta primer mix, a second PCR ran for about 6 to 12 cycles. TCRdb used MiXCR to reprocess the 5' RACE reads, holding one entry per CDR3 protein. This table has about 800,000 distinct CDR3 sequences, about three fifths appearing once. Sample: blood. Receptor source: a man younger than 40 in good health.

The V and J genes are TRBV28 and TRBJ1-5, with 9 bases matching TRBD1. This CDR3 has 18 residues. Germline V lookup: CDR1 MDHEN, CDR2 SYDVKM. With 10 bases clipped from V and 0 bases from J, the junction kept 16 bases outside the gene matches. In nucleotides, the CDR3 is TGTGCCACCTACCCTGGTAACAGGGGGCTTTATAGCAATCAGCCCCAGCATTTT. It yields the protein CATYPGNRGLYSNQPQHF.

The chain couples TRBV29-1 to TRBJ2-7; 8 nucleotides line up with TRBD1. V lost 4 bases, J lost 7 bases, and 9 bases stayed unmatched. The CDR3 loop spans 13 amino acids. In germline, CDR1 is SQVTM, CDR2 ANQGSEA. The CDR3 DNA reads TGCAGCGTTGGGGCAGGGGGCTACAATGAGCAGTACTTC. This codes for CSVGAGGYNEQYF.

This clonotype showed up just a few times. The chain carries TRBV20-1 and TRBJ2-5, with a possible D match to TRBD2 (5 bases). V was pared by 2 bases and J by 4 bases, with 11 bases between. The CDR3 has 13 residues. Germline assignment: CDR1 DFQATT and CDR2 SNEGSKA (reference sequence). For the CDR3, the DNA is TGCAGTGCTAGAAGGCTAGGAGGAGAGACCCAGTACTTC. It codes for CSARRLGGETQYF.

This chain connects TRBV12-3 or TRBV12-4 to TRBJ2-3, with a tentative D call TRBD2 (6 bases). V lost 5 bases to trimming and J lost 0 bases, with 15 bases between them. The CDR3 covers 16 residues. The CDR3 region is CASSDLAAPSTDTQYF. The CDR3 DNA reads TGTGCCAGCAGTGACTTAGCGGCTCCTAGCACAGATACGCAGTATTTT.

This clonotype was detected once. The chain uses TRBV20-1 and TRBJ2-4; 8 bases fit TRBD1. The germline CDR1 and CDR2 sequences are DFQATT and SNEGSKA (reference sequence). CDR3 length: 14 amino acids. The V and J ends lost 6 bases and 16 bases, in that order; junction bases with no gene match: 20. CDR3 DNA: TGCAGTGCCGGGTTACTAGCAGGGGGCCGAGAGCATTACTTC. Translated: CSAGLLAGGREHYF.

This chain joins TRBV7-6 and TRBJ2-7, with TRBD2 as a possible D gene (5 bases). CDR1 and CDR2 (germline): SGHVS, FNYEAQ. Trimming left V 4 bases short and J 7 bases short, with 17 bases between. This CDR3 comprises 14 residues. In nucleotides, the CDR3 is TGTGCCAGCAGCTCAGGAGGAGGCCCCGAAGAGCAGTACTTC. This encodes CASSSGGGPEEQYF.

The V gene is TRBV4-2, the J gene TRBJ1-2, with a tentative D call TRBD1 (6 bases). CDR1 is LGHNA and CDR2 is YNFKEQ in the germline V gene. This CDR3 has 16 residues. Between the trimmed V and J ends, which lost 1 base and 3 bases, there was a span of 15 bases. CDR3 nucleotides: TGTGCCAGCAGCCAAGGTTTAGGGGACAAGGACTATGGCTACACCTTC. Its translation is CASSQGLGDKDYGYTF.

V usage is TRBV7-9 and J usage is TRBJ2-7; possibly TRBD1 for D (5 bases). Germline V gene data show CDR1 as SEHNR and CDR2 as FQNEAQ (reference sequence). CDR3 length: 14 amino acids. V was shortened by 0 bases and J by 6 bases, with 12 bases between the two germline ends. This CDR3 reads CASSLASTGPEQYF. CDR3 DNA: TGTGCCAGCAGCTTAGCTTCCACAGGACCCGAGCAGTACTTC. Full variable domain (missing parts from reference TRBV7-9 and TRBJ2-7): DTGVSQNPRHKITKRGQNVTFRCDPISEHNRLYWYRQTLGQGPEFLTYFQNEAQLEKSRLLSDRFSAERPKGSFSTLEIQRTEQGDSAMYLCASSLASTGPEQYFGPGTRLTVT.

This chain links TRBV3-1 with TRBJ2-5, with 9 positions matching TRBD2. Trimming cost V 1 base and J 11 bases; bases outside gene matches: 8. Germline V gene lookup returns CDR1 LGHDT and CDR2 YNNKEL (reference sequence). This CDR3 has 14 residues. The CDR3 nucleotides are TGTGCCAGCAGCCAAGGTCCTAGCGGGATCCTGCAGTACTTC. It yields the protein CASSQGPSGILQYF.

This sequence joins TRBV20-1 and TRBJ2-7; the match to TRBD2 covers 11 bases. CDR3 length equals 15 residues. Germline assignment: CDR1 DFQATT and CDR2 SNEGSKA (reference sequence). V lost 6 bases to trimming and J lost 0 bases; unmatched junction nucleotides: 7. CDR3 residues: CSAGTSGASSYEQYF. In nucleotides, the CDR3 is TGCAGTGCAGGGACTAGCGGCGCCAGCTCCTACGAGCAGTACTTC.

The V call is TRBV12-3 or TRBV12-4, the J call TRBJ2-1; 8 bases map to TRBD2. Losses at the gene ends were 8 bases for V and 15 bases for J; bases not matched to a gene: 9. The CDR3 loop spans 11 amino acids. In DNA form, the CDR3 reads TGTGCCAGCGGTCAGCGGGAGAGAAGGTTCTTC. Its protein is CASGQRERRFF.

This clonotype was counted a few times. The rearrangement uses TRBV29-1 and TRBJ1-2, with D possibly being TRBD1 (5 bases). This CDR3 spans 14 amino acids. Trimming pared 4 bases from V and 4 bases from J, leaving 16 bases between. Germline CDR1 SQVTM, CDR2 ANQGSEA. CDR3 amino acids: CSVGAGGLSYGYTF. The CDR3 DNA reads TGCAGCGTTGGGGCCGGGGGTCTCTCCTATGGCTACACCTTC.

This chain uses TRBV20-1 with TRBJ2-5; D is tentatively TRBD1 or TRBD2 (5 bases each). This CDR3 spans 13 amino acids. The germline V and J ends were trimmed by 5 bases and 5 bases, with 15 bases remaining between them. The germline CDR1 and CDR2 sequences are DFQATT and SNEGSKA (reference sequence). This CDR3 reads CSAGTTTMETQYF. The CDR3 nucleotides are TGCAGTGCTGGGACCACAACCATGGAGACCCAGTACTTC.

Turning to this clonotype: A single base separates this from a much larger clone, so it may be a read error. The rearrangement joins TRBV12-3 or TRBV12-4 to TRBJ2-1; perhaps TRBD1 as D (5 bases). The CDR3 covers 13 residues. Here the CDR3 reads CTSNTRVGNEQFF. The DNA for the CDR3 is TGTACCAGCAATACCAGGGTAGGGAATGAGCAGTTCTTC.

The chain has TRBV20-1 and TRBJ2-7; TRBD1 agrees at 10 bases. From germline, CDR1 is DFQATT and CDR2 SNEGSKA (reference sequence). This CDR3 has 14 amino acids. V trimming: 1 base; J trimming: 3 bases; junction bases outside the gene matches: 3. The CDR3 loop is CSARVGDRGYEQYF. The CDR3 nucleotides read TGCAGTGCTAGAGTGGGGGACAGGGGCTACGAGCAGTACTTC.

Worth noting for this clonotype: Relative to the germline gene, one junction end is altered; a read error may explain this. The CDR3 loop reads CASSPRESSYNEQFF. Written as DNA, the CDR3 is TGTGCCAGCTCCCCACGAGAGAGCTCCTACAATGAGCAGTTCTTC. The chain has TRBV18 and TRBJ2-1; D not resolved. The CDR3 is 15 amino acids. Germline assignment: CDR1 KGHSH and CDR2 LQKENI.

This sequence joins TRBV20-1 and TRBJ2-1; 7 bases agree with TRBD2. The CDR3 is 14 amino acids. V lost 6 bases, J lost 5 bases, and 10 bases stayed unmatched. Germline V gene sequence: CDR1 DFQATT, CDR2 SNEGSKA (reference sequence). The CDR3 DNA sequence: TGCAGTGCCCTGGGACTACGGGATGACAATGAGCAGTTCTTC. Its translation is CSALGLRDDNEQFF.

This clonotype has just a few counts. J is TRBJ2-6 and V is TRBV11-2; D assignment may be TRBD1 or TRBD2 (5 bases each). V was cut by 10 bases and J by 0 bases, with 16 bases left in between. CDR1 is SGHAT and CDR2 is FQNNGV in the germline V gene. The CDR3 runs 16 residues. CDR3 residues: CATPWGRNSGANVLTF. The DNA for the CDR3 is TGTGCCACGCCATGGGGACGTAACTCTGGGGCCAACGTCCTGACTTTC.

This clonotype was counted a few times. The chain couples TRBV7-2 to TRBJ2-7; 8 bases are a match to TRBD2. This CDR3 has 16 residues. J was trimmed by 3 bases and V by 5 bases; bases with no gene match: 12. CDR1 and CDR2 (germline): SGHTA, FQGNSA. The CDR3 DNA reads as TGTGCCAGCAGCCGGGGGGGGACTAGATCAGGCTACGAGCAGTACTTC. It translates to CASSRGGTRSGYEQYF. Drawing the rest from reference TRBV7-2 and TRBJ2-7, the complete variable domain is GAGVSQSPSNKVTEKGKDVELRCDPISGHTALYWYRQSLGQGLEFLIYFQGNSAPDKSGLPSDRFSAERTGGSVSTLTIQRTQQEDSAVYLCASSRGGTRSGYEQYFGPGTRLTVT.

There are a few counts of this clonotype. This chain joins TRBV4-3 and TRBJ2-1; a weak D match, TRBD1 (5 bases). The V gene's germline CDR1 is LGHNA and CDR2 YSLEER. The ends were cut back, 1 base at V and 8 bases at J, with 12 bases in the middle. The CDR3 is 14 residues long. The CDR3 loop reads CASSQGRQGHEQFF. For the CDR3, the DNA is TGCGCCAGCAGCCAAGGCCGCCAGGGCCATGAGCAGTTCTTC.

The table lists this clonotype with a few counts. The chain is built from TRBV20-1 and TRBJ2-1; 9 bases fit TRBD2. V shed 5 bases, J shed 5 bases, and the junction held 13 bases outside the gene matches. Germline V gives CDR1 DFQATT, CDR2 SNEGSKA (reference sequence). The CDR3 spans 16 residues. CDR3 residues: CSALTPGTSLNNEQFF. In nucleotides, the CDR3 is TGCAGTGCTTTAACCCCCGGGACTAGCCTTAACAATGAGCAGTTCTTC.

This clonotype was found a few times. The chain employs TRBV7-2 and TRBJ2-7; no definite D call. CDR3 length: 14 amino acids. Trimming left V 2 bases short and J 3 bases short, with 11 bases between. The V gene's germline CDR1 is SGHTA and CDR2 FQGNSA. The CDR3 is CASSLLSKNYEQYF. CDR3 bases: TGTGCCAGCAGCTTATTGTCCAAGAACTACGAGCAGTACTTC.

This clonotype was picked up a small number of times. This chain links TRBV2 with TRBJ2-1; D gene unclear. This CDR3 spans 14 amino acids. Trimming took 3 bases from V and 8 from J, leaving 14 bases between them. Germline V lookup: CDR1 SNHLY, CDR2 FYNNEI. CDR3 sequence: CASSEIAGGYEQFF. CDR3 bases: TGTGCCAGCAGTGAGATAGCTGGTGGGTATGAGCAGTTCTTC.

This sequence joins TRBV7-2 and TRBJ2-6, with a possible D match to TRBD2 (6 bases). This CDR3 is built from 16 residues. Germline V CDR1 and CDR2: SGHTA, FQGNSA. Trimming stripped 2 bases from V and 4 bases from J, with 12 bases between. The CDR3 region has the DNA TGTGCCAGCAGCTTAACTAGCCCTGTCGGGGCCAACGTCCTGACTTTC. Amino acids: CASSLTSPVGANVLTF. Variable domain in full (rest from reference TRBV7-2 and TRBJ2-6): GAGVSQSPSNKVTEKGKDVELRCDPISGHTALYWYRQSLGQGLEFLIYFQGNSAPDKSGLPSDRFSAERTGGSVSTLTIQRTQQEDSAVYLCASSLTSPVGANVLTFGAGSRLTVL.

The chain links TRBV20-1 to TRBJ2-3; D unclear. The CDR3 extends over 12 amino acids. Germline CDR1 DFQATT, CDR2 SNEGSKA (reference sequence). V was pared by 1 base and J by 6 bases, with 8 bases between. CDR3 sequence reads: CSARGEYDTQYF. DNA of the CDR3: TGCAGTGCTAGAGGAGAGTATGATACGCAGTATTTT.

The rearrangement joins TRBV21-1 to TRBJ2-7; the DNA was not used to check the table's D call, TRBD2. TRBV21-1 is a pseudogene. This CDR3 is 11 amino acids long. CDR3 in DNA: TGTGCCAGTGCCTCCACAGCGGAGCAGTACTTC. It codes for CASASTAEQYF.

The chain joins TRBV3-1 to TRBJ2-1; D ambiguous. Germline V lookup: CDR1 LGHDT, CDR2 YNNKEL (reference sequence). The CDR3 totals 12 residues. V was cut by 0 bases and J by 8 bases, with 5 bases left in between. For the CDR3, the DNA is TGTGCCAGCAGCCAAGACGGGTATGAGCAGTTCTTC. It is translated as CASSQDGYEQFF.

This sequence joins TRBV20-1 and TRBJ1-5; D unclear. From germline, CDR1 is DFQATT and CDR2 SNEGSKA (reference sequence). There are 14 residues in the CDR3. Between the trimmed V and J ends, which lost 2 bases and 4 bases, there was a span of 12 bases. As DNA, the CDR3 is TGCAGTGCTAGACAGCCGGGTTTTAATCAGCCCCAGCATTTT. This translates into CSARQPGFNQPQHF.

This sequence joins TRBV29-1 and TRBJ2-1; a possible D gene is TRBD2 (5 bases). The germline CDR1 and CDR2 sequences are SQVTM and ANQGSEA. The V end was cut by 7 bases, the J end by 3 bases, with 16 bases between. The CDR3 loop spans 14 amino acids. CDR3 loop: CSAGGLHGYNEQFF. In nucleotides, the CDR3 is TGCAGCGCCGGCGGGTTGCATGGCTACAATGAGCAGTTCTTC.

The chain combines TRBV7-2 with TRBJ2-7; 7 positions match TRBD1. The CDR3 runs 15 residues. V dropped 5 bases and J dropped 1; count of bases not matched to a gene: 8. CDR1 is SGHTA, CDR2 FQGNSA, per germline. CDR3 loop: CASSLNRQGSYEQYF. CDR3 DNA: TGTGCCAGCAGCCTAAACAGACAGGGATCCTACGAGCAGTACTTC.

The rearrangement uses TRBV5-6 and TRBJ2-7, with D possibly TRBD2 on 5 matching bases. The CDR3 covers 15 residues. The germline gives CDR1 SGHDT, CDR2 YYEEEE. The V end was cut by 0 bases, the J end by 0 bases, with 10 bases between. The CDR3 coding sequence is TGTGCCAGCAGCTTGGGTTGGAGGTCCTCCTACGAGCAGTACTTC. This sequence encodes CASSLGWRSSYEQYF.

CDR3 coding DNA: TGTGCCAGCAGCCAAGGGGACAGAAGTTCTGGCTACACCTTC. Its protein is CASSQGDRSSGYTF. The chain employs TRBV3-1 and TRBJ1-2; 7 positions match TRBD1. This CDR3 has 14 amino acids. Germline V gene data show CDR1 as LGHDT and CDR2 as YNNKEL (reference sequence). J gave up 7 bases and V 1 base, and 6 bases lay outside the gene matches.